The entry below gives a single T cell receptor beta chain sequence along with its context. This record comes from a study of blood T cell repertoires in COVID-19. About the research overall: COVID-19 samples collected from the United States, Italy and Spain covered acute and convalescent phases.

Germline values: CDR1 GTSNPN, CDR2 SVGIG (reference sequence). With 4 bases clipped from V and 4 bases from J, the junction kept 4 bases outside the gene matches. The CDR3 loop spans 14 amino acids. Libraries were prepared by immunoSEQ multiplex PCR; TCRdb keeps only in-frame clonotypes and omits some of them. The data contain some 130,000 clones, 70% to 80% of them singletons. The gene calls are TRBV30 and TRBJ1-6, with 7 bases identical to TRBD1. Sequencing was performed on peripheral blood. This clonotype originated in a man aged 60 to 75 with acute or convalescent COVID-19. This CDR3 is CAWTPGQYNSPLHF. The CDR3 DNA reads TGTGCCTGGACCCCGGGACAGTATAATTCACCCCTCCACTTT. Looking up the rest from reference TRBV30 and TRBJ1-6 gives the full variable domain: SQTIHQWPATLVQPVGSPLSLECTVEGTSNPNLYWYRQAAGRGLQLLFYSVGIGQISSEVPQNLSASRPQDRQFILSSKKLLLSDSGFYLCAWTPGQYNSPLHFGNGTRLTVT.